The entry below gives a single T cell receptor (beta chain) sequence along with its context. There is no known antigen for this receptor. No clone much larger than this one lies a single base away; base qualities are absent. V has 4 bases trimmed and J has 5 bases trimmed; junction bases matching no gene number 8. Per the germline V gene, MDHEN is the CDR1 and SYDVKM is the CDR2. Reading from cysteine to phenylalanine, the CDR3 counts 16 amino acids. Of the read, only the CDR3 DNA is kept; its 48 bases are in frame from base 1. The entry originates in a study of shared clonotypes between healthy human individuals (dated by TCRdb to 2019 to 2021). With respect to the entire study: The cohort included three men and a couple of women between 18 and 49 years of age. Libraries were prepared and TCR repertoires were sequenced by different laboratories using diverse techniques, in order to increase sequencing depth and limit assay-specific biases. For each donor, CD4 naive and CD4 memory were each given three plates, CD8 naive was given two plates, and CD8 memory was given one plate. Blood TCR repertoires of about 5 healthy adults were deeply sequenced to estimate repertoire size and the extent of clonotype sharing between individuals. Per donor, leukapheresis produced somewhere between about 0.94 and 9 billion PBMCs.

Here is what the overall study found, with its caveats: When a handful of donors were compared, the shared fraction of clonotypes was about 5.5% for naive CD4, 3.5% to 4% for naive CD8, 2% to 2.5% for memory CD4, and 0.35% to 0.4% for memory CD8. Even with the large sequencing depth, rarefaction of the sorted-subset datasets indicated that sequencing was incomplete. Larger estimated clonotype richness was generally found for naive subsets than for memory subsets. Because the study included only a small number of donors, the genetic and exposure-history diversity represented was limited. Sampling was restricted to blood, and TCR repertoires in tissues likely differ from the TCR repertoires found in blood. Clonotypes shared by all four sorted-subset donors showed higher generation probabilities than non-shared clonotypes. Pairwise subsampling indicated that sequencing depth was expected to affect the degree of clonotype sharing among donors.

Donors were healthy HIV-negative adults with no recently reported acute infections or vaccinations. Every donor was a Caucasian adult residing in Nashville, Tennessee, USA. Magnetic negative selection was used to enrich CD4+ T cells, after which naive cells were positively selected on CD45RA and the negative fraction became the memory subset. Blood was collected by leukapheresis, and PBMCs were isolated by Ficoll-Histopaque density gradient centrifugation and then cryopreserved in liquid nitrogen vapor phase. Purity and quantity of every magnetically sorted T cell population were checked by analytical flow cytometry. Genomic DNA was isolated from every sorted fraction and measured by UV absorbance on a Nanodrop 2000c. TCR CDR3 regions were amplified from genomic DNA by multiplex PCR using the deep immunoSEQ assay. Genomic DNA extracted from each cell subset was distributed evenly over all wells of several immunoSEQ 96-well plates, and each plate served as one replicate. Each replicate PCR for sorted subsets received about 180 ng genomic DNA, equal to roughly 29,000 T cell genomes. The purified libraries were quantified using a Qubit 3.0 fluorometer, sized with a Bioanalyzer 2100, and then quantified again using the KAPA Library Quantification kit. A separate single-read 150-cycle Illumina NextSeq 550 flow cell was used to sequence each immunoSEQ 96-well plate. Per the original workflow: The immunoSEQ output contained only junctional sequences without quality scores, so filtering could not match that applied to full-length reads. To assign V/J genes and CDR3, sequences were annotated against IMGT germline references using PyIR, a Python wrapper for IgBLAST v1.9. Reads were removed for weak V/J assignments (E-value above 1e-6), missing CDR3, stop codons, out-of-frame junctions, or ambiguous translated residues. V3J clonotypes were defined by identical inferred V gene, J gene, and CDR3 amino acid sequence. To compute the percentage overlap between repertoires, the number of shared unique clonotypes was divided by the size of the smaller repertoire. Repertoire richness was assessed with RTK rarefaction, the Chao1 estimator, and Recon v2.1 estimates of unobserved clonotypes. Generation probabilities for all TCRbeta clonotypes obtained by the gDNA method from four donors were computed using OLGA. This immuneACCESS table, as held by TCRdb, lists in-frame sequences with V and J called but not all clones. Of the missing ones, under half trace to an unresolved V gene in checked studies; the others have no known cause. That table furnishes V, J and clone size, whereas the DNA furnished D and trimming. Counted in this sample were about 1,500,000 clones; around 95% of them appeared once. The ten most abundant clones make up about 1% of the sample.

The receptor's source is a man aged 25-45 years in good health. Sequencing was carried out using naive CD4+ T cells sorted from blood. Taken with the paper, the label for cell subset or site translates to: CD45RA+ positively selected. The sequence is built from TRBV28 and TRBJ2-4, with 10 bases in between that match TRBD2. At the DNA level, the sequence is TGTGCCAGCAGTTCCCACACTAGCGGGACTCAAAACATTCAGTACTTC. It translates to CASSSHTSGTQNIQYF.